This TCR beta chain was sequenced during a study of blood T cell repertoires in COVID-19. At the level of the study: The origin of the acute and convalescent COVID-19 samples was the United States, Italy and Spain. In each case, the material was cDNA or gDNA derived from T cells, B-cell-depleted T cells, or PBMCs.

The ends lost 5 bases at V and 2 bases at J; junction bases unmatched: 16. The CDR3 is made up of 20 amino acids. CDR1 is LNHDA and CDR2 is SQIVND in the germline V gene (reference sequence). Original methodology: Reference gene primer amplification yielded estimated nucleated cell counts. Profiled with immunoSEQ multiplex PCR; TCRdb holds only in-frame clones, not every one. Clonal size and the V and J genes are those of that table, whereas D and trimming came from the DNA. The sample lists under 15,000 clones; 90% were seen once. Sequencing was carried out using peripheral blood. The chain uses TRBV19 and TRBJ2-7; 15 nucleotides agree with TRBD2. The sequence derives from a man between 65 and 85 years old with active COVID-19. The CDR3 coding sequence is TGTGCCAGTAGTCAATACCGGGACAGGGGACTAGCGGGAGGCCCCTACGAGCAGTACTTC. Its protein product is CASSQYRDRGLAGGPYEQYF.